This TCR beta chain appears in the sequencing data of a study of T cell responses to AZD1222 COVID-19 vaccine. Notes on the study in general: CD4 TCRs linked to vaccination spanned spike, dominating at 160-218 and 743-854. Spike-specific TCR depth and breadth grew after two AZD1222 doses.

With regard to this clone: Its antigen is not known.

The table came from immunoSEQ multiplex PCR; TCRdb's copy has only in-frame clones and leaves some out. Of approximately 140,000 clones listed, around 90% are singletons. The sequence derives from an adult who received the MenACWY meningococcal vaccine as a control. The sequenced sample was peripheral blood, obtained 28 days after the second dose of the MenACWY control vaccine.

CDR3 sequence (DNA): TGTGCCAGCGGGACAGGGGGCAGCTATGAGCAGTTCTTC. Its translation is CASGTGGSYEQFF. The rearrangement links TRBV7-9 to TRBJ2-1; 12 bases are shared with TRBD1. V lost 8 bases, J lost 8 bases, and 4 bases stayed unmatched. Germline loops: CDR1 SEHNR, CDR2 FQNEAQ (reference sequence). The CDR3 loop spans 13 amino acids. Full variable domain (remainder filled in from reference TRBV7-9 and TRBJ2-1): DTGVSQNPRHKITKRGQNVTFRCDPISEHNRLYWYRQTLGQGPEFLTYFQNEAQLEKSRLLSDRFSAERPKGSFSTLEIQRTEQGDSAMYLCASGTGGSYEQFFGPGTRLTVL.